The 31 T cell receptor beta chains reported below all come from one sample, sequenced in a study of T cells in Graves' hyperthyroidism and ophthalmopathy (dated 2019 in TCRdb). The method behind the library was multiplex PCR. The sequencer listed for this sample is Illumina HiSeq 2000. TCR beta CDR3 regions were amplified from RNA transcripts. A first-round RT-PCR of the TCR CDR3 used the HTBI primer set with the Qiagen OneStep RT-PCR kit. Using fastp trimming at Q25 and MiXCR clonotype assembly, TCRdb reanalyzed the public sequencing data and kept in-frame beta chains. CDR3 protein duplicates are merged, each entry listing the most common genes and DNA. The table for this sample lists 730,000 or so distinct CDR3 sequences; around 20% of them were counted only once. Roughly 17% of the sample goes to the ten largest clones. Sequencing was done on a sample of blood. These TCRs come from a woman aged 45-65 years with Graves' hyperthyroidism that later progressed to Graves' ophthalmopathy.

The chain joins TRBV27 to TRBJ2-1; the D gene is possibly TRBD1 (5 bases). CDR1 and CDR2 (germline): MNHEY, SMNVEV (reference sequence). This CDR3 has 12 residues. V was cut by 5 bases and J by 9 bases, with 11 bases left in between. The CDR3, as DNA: TGTGCCAGCAGTCTCAGGGTGGGTGAGCAGTTCTTC. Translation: CASSLRVGEQFF.

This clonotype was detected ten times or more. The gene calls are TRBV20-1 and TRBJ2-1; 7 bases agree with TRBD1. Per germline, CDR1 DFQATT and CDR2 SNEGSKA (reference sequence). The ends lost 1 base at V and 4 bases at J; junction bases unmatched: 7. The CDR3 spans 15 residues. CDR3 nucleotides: TGCAGTGCTAGAGGCCTCCGGGACAGATACAATGAGCAGTTCTTC. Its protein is CSARGLRDRYNEQFF.

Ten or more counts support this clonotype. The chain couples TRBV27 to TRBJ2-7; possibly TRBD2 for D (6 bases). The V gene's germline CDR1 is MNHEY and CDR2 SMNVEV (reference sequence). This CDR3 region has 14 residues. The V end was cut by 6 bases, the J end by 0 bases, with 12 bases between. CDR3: CASSLGTGSYEQYF. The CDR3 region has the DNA TGTGCCAGCAGCTTAGGGACTGGCTCCTACGAGCAGTACTTC.

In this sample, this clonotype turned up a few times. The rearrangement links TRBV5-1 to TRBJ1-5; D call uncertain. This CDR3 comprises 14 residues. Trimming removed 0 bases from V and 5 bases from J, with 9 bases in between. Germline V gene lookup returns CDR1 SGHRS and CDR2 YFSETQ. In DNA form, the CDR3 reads TGCGCCAGCAGCTTGGAAGGTTCCGATCAGCCCCAGCATTTT. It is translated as CASSLEGSDQPQHF.

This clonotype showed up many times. Here the CDR3 reads CASSLDTGNEQFF. The CDR3 DNA is TGCGCCAGCAGCTTAGATACGGGGAATGAGCAGTTCTTC. The chain recombines TRBV5-1 with TRBJ2-1, with D perhaps matching TRBD2 (5 bases). Per germline, CDR1 SGHRS and CDR2 YFSETQ. V was shortened by 2 bases and J by 7 bases, with 10 bases between the two germline ends. The CDR3 covers 13 residues. Full variable domain (rest looked up from reference TRBV5-1 and TRBJ2-1): KAGVTQTPRYLIKTRGQQVTLSCSPISGHRSVSWYQQTPGQGLQFLFEYFSETQRNKGNFPGRFSGRQFSNSRSEMNVSTLELGDSALYLCASSLDTGNEQFFGPGTRLTVL.

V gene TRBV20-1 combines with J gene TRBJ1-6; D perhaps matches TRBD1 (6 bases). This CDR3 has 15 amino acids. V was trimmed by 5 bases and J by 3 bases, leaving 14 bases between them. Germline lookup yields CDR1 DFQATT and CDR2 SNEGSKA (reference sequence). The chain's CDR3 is CSASGVQNYNSPLHF. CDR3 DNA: TGCAGTGCTTCAGGGGTACAGAACTATAATTCACCCCTCCACTTT.

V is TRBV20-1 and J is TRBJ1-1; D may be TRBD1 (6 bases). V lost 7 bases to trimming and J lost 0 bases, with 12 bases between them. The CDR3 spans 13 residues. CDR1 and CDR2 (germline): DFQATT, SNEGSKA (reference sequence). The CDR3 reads CSGIQGMNTEAFF. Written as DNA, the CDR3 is TGCAGTGGCATACAGGGTATGAACACTGAAGCTTTCTTT.

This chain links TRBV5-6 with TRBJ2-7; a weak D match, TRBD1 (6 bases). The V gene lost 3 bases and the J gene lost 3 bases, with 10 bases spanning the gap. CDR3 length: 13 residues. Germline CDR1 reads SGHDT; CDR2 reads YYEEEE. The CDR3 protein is CASSWGHDYEQYF. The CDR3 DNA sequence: TGTGCCAGCAGCTGGGGACACGACTACGAGCAGTACTTC.

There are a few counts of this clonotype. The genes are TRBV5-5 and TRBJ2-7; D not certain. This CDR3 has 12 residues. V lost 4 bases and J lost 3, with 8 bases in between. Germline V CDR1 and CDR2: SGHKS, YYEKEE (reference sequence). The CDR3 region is CASSLHNYEQYF. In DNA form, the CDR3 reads TGTGCCAGCAGCCTTCACAACTACGAGCAGTACTTC.

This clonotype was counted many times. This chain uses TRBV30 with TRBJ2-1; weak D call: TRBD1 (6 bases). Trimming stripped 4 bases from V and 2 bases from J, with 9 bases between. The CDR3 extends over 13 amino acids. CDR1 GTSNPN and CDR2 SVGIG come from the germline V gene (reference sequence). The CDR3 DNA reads TGTGCCTGGACGGACAGCGCCTACAATGAGCAGTTCTTC. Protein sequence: CAWTDSAYNEQFF.

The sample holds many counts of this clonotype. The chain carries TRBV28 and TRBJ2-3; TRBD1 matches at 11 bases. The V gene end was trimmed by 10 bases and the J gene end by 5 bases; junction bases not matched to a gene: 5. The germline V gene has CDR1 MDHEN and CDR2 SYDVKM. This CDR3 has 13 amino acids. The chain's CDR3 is CATRTGGKDTQYF. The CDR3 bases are TGTGCCACCCGGACAGGGGGCAAAGATACGCAGTATTTT.

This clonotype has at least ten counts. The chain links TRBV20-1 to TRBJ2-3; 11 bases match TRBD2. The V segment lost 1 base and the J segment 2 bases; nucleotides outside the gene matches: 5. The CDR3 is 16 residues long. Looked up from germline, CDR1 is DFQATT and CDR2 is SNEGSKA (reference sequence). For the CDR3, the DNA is TGCAGTGCTAGAGGGCTAGCGGGGGGAACCACAGATACGCAGTATTTT. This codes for CSARGLAGGTTDTQYF.

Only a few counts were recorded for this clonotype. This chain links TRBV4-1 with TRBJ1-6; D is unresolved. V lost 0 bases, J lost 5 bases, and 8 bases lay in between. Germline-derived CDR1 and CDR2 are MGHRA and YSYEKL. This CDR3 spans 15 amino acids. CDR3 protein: CASSQDWADNSPLHF. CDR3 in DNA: TGCGCCAGCAGCCAAGATTGGGCAGATAATTCACCCCTCCACTTT.

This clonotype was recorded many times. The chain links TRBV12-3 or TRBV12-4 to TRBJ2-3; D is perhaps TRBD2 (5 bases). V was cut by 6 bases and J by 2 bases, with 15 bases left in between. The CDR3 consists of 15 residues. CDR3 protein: CASRARRGPTDTQYF. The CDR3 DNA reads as TGTGCCAGCAGAGCACGCCGGGGTCCCACAGATACGCAGTATTTT.

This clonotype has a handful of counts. DNA for the CDR3: TGTGCCAGCAAAACGCTACAGGTGAACACTGAAGCTTTCTTT. This codes for CASKTLQVNTEAFF. The chain links TRBV27 to TRBJ1-1, with a possible D match to TRBD1 (5 bases). This CDR3 spans 14 amino acids. Per the germline V gene, CDR1 is MNHEY and CDR2 is SMNVEV (reference sequence). V was shortened by 7 bases and J by 0 bases, with 12 bases between the two germline ends.

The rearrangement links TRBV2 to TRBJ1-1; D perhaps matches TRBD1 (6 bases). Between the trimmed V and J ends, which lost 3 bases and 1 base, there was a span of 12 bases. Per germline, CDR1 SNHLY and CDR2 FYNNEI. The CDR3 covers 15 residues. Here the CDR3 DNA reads TGTGCCAGCAGTGATTCGGACAGCCCGAACACTGAAGCTTTCTTT. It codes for CASSDSDSPNTEAFF.

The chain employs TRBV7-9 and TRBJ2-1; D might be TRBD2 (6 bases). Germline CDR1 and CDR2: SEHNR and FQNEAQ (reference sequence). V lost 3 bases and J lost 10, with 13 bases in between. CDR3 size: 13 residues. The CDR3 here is CASSLELADEQFF. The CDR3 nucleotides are TGTGCCAGCAGCTTGGAACTAGCAGACGAGCAGTTCTTC.

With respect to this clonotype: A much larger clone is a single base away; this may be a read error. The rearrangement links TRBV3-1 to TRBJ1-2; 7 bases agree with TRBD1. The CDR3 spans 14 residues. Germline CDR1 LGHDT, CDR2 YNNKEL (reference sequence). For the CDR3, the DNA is TGTGCCAGCAACCAAACCACGACAGGGCTTGGCTACACCTTC. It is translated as CASNQTTTGLGYTF.

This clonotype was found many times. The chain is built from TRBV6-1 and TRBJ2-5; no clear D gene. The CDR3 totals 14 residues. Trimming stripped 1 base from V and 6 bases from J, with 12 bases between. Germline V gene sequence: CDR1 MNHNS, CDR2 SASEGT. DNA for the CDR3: TGTGCCAGCAGTGAAGGTCCTACCGGGCAGACCCAGTACTTC. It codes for CASSEGPTGQTQYF.

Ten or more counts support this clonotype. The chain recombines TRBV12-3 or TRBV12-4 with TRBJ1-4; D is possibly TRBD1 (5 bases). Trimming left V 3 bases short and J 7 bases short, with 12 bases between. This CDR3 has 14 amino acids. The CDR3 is CASSFRQGSEKLFF. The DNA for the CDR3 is TGTGCCAGCAGTTTTCGGCAGGGTAGTGAAAAACTGTTTTTT.

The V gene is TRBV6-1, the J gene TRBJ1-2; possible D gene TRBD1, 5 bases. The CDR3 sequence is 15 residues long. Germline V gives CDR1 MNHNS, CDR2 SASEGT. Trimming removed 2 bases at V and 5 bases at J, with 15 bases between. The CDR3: CASSEWGGTDYGYTF. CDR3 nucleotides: TGTGCCAGCAGTGAATGGGGCGGAACAGATTATGGCTACACCTTC.

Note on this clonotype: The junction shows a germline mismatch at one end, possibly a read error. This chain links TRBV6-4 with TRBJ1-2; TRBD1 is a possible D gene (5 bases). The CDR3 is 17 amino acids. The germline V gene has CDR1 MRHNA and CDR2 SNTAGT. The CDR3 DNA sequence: TGTGCCAGCAGTTACTCCTACCCCAGGGATTCTAACTATGGCTACACCTTC. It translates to CASSYSYPRDSNYGYTF.

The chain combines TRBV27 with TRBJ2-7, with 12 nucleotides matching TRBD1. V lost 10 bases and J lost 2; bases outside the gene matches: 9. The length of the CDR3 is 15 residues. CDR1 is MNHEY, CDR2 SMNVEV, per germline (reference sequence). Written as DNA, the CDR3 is TGTGCCACACGAAAGGGGACAGGGGGCCCCTACGAGCAGTACTTC. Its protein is CATRKGTGGPYEQYF.

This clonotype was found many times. CDR3 nucleotide sequence: TGTGCCAGCAACTCTATAGGGAACGGCAAGTATGAAAAACTGTTTTTT. The encoded protein is CASNSIGNGKYEKLFF. This rearrangement joins TRBV3-1 to TRBJ1-4, with unresolved D. The V end lost 7 bases, the J end lost 6 bases, and 21 bases lay between the germline ends. CDR1 and CDR2 from the germline V gene are LGHDT and YNNKEL (reference sequence). The length of the CDR3 is 16 residues. The entire variable domain, with the rest obtained from reference TRBV3-1 and TRBJ1-4, is as follows: DTAVSQTPKYLVTQMGNDKSIKCEQNLGHDTMYWYKQDSKKFLKIMFSYNNKELIINETVPNRFSPKSPDKAHLNLHINSLELGDSAVYFCASNSIGNGKYEKLFFGSGTQLSVL.

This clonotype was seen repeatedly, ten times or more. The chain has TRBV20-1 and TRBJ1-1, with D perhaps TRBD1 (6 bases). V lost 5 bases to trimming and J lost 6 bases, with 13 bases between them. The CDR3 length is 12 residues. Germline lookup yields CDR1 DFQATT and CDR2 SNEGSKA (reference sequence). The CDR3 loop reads CSALQGGPEAFF. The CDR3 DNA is TGCAGTGCTTTACAGGGAGGGCCTGAAGCTTTCTTT.

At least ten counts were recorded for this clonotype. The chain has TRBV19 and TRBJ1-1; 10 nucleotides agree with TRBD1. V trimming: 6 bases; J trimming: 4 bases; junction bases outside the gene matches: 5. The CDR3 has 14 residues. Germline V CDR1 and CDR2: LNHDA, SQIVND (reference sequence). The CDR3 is CASRRTGGGTEAFF. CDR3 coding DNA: TGTGCCAGTAGGCGGACAGGGGGTGGCACTGAAGCTTTCTTT.

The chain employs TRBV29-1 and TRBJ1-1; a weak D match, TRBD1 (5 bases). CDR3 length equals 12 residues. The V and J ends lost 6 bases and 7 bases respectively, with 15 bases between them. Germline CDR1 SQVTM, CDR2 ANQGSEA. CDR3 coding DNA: TGCAGCGTGGGACCCGGGTCCGGTGAAGCTTTCTTT. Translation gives CSVGPGSGEAFF.

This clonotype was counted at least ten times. DNA of the CDR3: TGTGCCTGGAGTGGACGGGCTAGCGGGGGGTACGAGCAGTACTTC. It yields the protein CAWSGRASGGYEQYF. The chain is built from TRBV30 and TRBJ2-7; 11 bases map to TRBD2. CDR1 and CDR2 (germline): GTSNPN, SVGIG (reference sequence). V lost 1 base to trimming and J lost 4 bases; unmatched junction nucleotides: 6. This CDR3 region has 15 residues.

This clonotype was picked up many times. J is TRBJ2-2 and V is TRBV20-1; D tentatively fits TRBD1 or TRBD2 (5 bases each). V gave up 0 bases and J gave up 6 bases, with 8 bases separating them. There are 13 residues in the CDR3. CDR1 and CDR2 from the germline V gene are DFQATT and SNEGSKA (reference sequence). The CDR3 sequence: CSARDRGAGELFF. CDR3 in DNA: TGCAGTGCTAGAGATCGAGGGGCCGGGGAGCTGTTTTTT.

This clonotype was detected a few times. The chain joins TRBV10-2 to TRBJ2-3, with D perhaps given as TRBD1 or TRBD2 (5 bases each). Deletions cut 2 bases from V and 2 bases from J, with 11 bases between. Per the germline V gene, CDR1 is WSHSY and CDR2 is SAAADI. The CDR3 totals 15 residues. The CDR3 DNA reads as TGCGCCAGCAGTGAGCGGGGCCTATTCACAGATACGCAGTATTTT. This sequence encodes CASSERGLFTDTQYF.

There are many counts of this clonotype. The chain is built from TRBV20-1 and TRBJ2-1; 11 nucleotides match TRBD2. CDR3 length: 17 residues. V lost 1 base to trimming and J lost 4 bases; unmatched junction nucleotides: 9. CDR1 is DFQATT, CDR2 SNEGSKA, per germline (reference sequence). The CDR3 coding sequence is TGCAGTGCTAGAGCGAGTAGGGGACTAGCGGTATACAATGAGCAGTTCTTC. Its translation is CSARASRGLAVYNEQFF.